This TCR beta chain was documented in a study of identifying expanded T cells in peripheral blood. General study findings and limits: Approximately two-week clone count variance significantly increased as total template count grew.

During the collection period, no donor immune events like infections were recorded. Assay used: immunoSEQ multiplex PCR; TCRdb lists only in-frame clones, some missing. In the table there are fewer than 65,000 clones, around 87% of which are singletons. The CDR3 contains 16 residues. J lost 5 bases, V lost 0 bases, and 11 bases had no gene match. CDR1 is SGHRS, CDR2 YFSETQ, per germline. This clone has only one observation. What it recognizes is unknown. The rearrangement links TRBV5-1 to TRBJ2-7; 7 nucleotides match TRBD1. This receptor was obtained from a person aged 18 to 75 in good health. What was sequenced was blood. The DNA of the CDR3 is TGCGCCAGCAGCTTGGAGGGACGACAGGGTACGGACGAGCAGTACTTC. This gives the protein CASSLEGRQGTDEQYF.